This TCR beta chain was retrieved from a study of T cell repertoires in ileal Crohn's disease. Study details: Thiopurines (approximately 10) or anti-TNF agents (about 19) were given postoperatively to about half. General study findings and limits: Clonality above 26.8% at surgery always came with endoscopic recurrence.

Trimming stripped 5 bases from V and 9 bases from J, with 17 bases between. Germline V gene sequence: CDR1 SGHTA, CDR2 FQGNSA. CDR3 length: 15 residues. Notes on this clone: What it recognizes is unknown.

Sample time point: inflamed ileum from the surgical specimen. TCRdb's table, derived via immunoSEQ multiplex PCR, lists solely in-frame clones and lacks some. Among roughly 660 clones, 97% were seen once, and the ten largest hold 2.2%. The sample consisted of ileal tissue. The rearrangement joins TRBV7-2 to TRBJ1-6; tentative D call: TRBD1 (5 bases). The TCR originated in an adult with Crohn's disease. The chain's CDR3 is CASSLLSQGLSPLHF. The CDR3 bases are TGTGCCAGCAGCCTCCTTTCCCAGGGCCTTTCACCCCTCCACTTT.